This entry lists 19 T cell receptor beta chains sequenced from one sample in a study of OX40 agonist ivuxolimab in advanced cancers. Only in-frame clones appear in the TCRdb table, and some are missing; sequencing was by immunoSEQ multiplex PCR. The repertoire holds roughly 79,000 clones, with approximately 81% as singletons. This sample comprised CD4+ or CD8+ T cells sorted from blood, obtained in a trial of the OX40 agonist ivuxolimab. The receptors were sampled from an adult with an advanced solid tumor such as melanoma, head and neck, liver or kidney cancer.

This chain connects TRBV20-1 to TRBJ2-7; D possibly corresponds to TRBD1 (6 bases). V was cut by 2 bases and J by 5 bases, with 7 bases left in between. CDR3 length: 11 residues. Germline V lookup: CDR1 DFQATT, CDR2 SNEGSKA (reference sequence). CDR3 in DNA: TGCAGTGCTAGATACAGGGACGAGCAGTACTTC. The encoded protein is CSARYRDEQYF.

This chain connects TRBV19 to TRBJ2-3; D assignment may be TRBD1 or TRBD2 (5 bases each). The CDR3 length is 16 residues. From germline, CDR1 is LNHDA and CDR2 SQIVND (reference sequence). The V end was cut by 5 bases, the J end by 2 bases, with 17 bases between. The CDR3 reads CASSLFGTSDTDTQYF. The CDR3 DNA follows: TGTGCCAGTAGTCTGTTCGGGACCTCCGACACAGATACGCAGTATTTT. The full variable domain, rest sourced from reference TRBV19 and TRBJ2-3, is DGGITQSPKYLFRKEGQNVTLSCEQNLNHDAMYWYRQDPGQGLRLIYYSQIVNDFQKGDIAEGYSVSREKKESFPLTVTSAQKNPTAFYLCASSLFGTSDTDTQYFGPGTRLTVL.

The gene calls are TRBV9 and TRBJ2-7; no reliable D call. Per the germline V gene, CDR1 is SGDLS and CDR2 is YYNGEE. The V gene lost 0 bases and the J gene lost 0 bases, with 10 bases spanning the gap. The CDR3 spans 15 residues. The chain's CDR3 is CASSVALGDSYEQYF. The CDR3 coding sequence is TGTGCCAGCAGCGTAGCTTTGGGCGACTCCTACGAGCAGTACTTC.

This clone occurred a few times. The V and J genes are TRBV19 and TRBJ2-7; 10 bases map to TRBD2. The CDR3 is 15 amino acids. Germline CDR1 LNHDA, CDR2 SQIVND (reference sequence). J was trimmed by 6 bases and V by 5 bases; bases with no gene match: 10. The CDR3 DNA sequence: TGTGCCAGTAGTTTGGCTAGCGGGAGTCAGAGCGAGCAGTACTTC. It translates to CASSLASGSQSEQYF.

This clone was observed once. V is TRBV10-3 and J is TRBJ2-2; D is perhaps TRBD2 (6 bases). The CDR3 extends over 15 amino acids. CDR1 ENHRY and CDR2 SYGVKD come from the germline V gene. The germline V and J ends were trimmed by 11 bases and 5 bases, with 21 bases remaining between them. The CDR3: CAAREGQGGTGELFF. In DNA form, the CDR3 reads TGTGCCGCCCGAGAGGGGCAGGGAGGTACCGGGGAGCTGTTTTTT.

Only one count was recorded for this clone. The chain is built from TRBV6-6 and TRBJ1-1, with no clear D. The CDR3 contains 11 residues. Per the germline V gene, CDR1 is MNHNY and CDR2 is SVGAGI (reference sequence). The germline V and J ends were trimmed by 5 bases and 7 bases, with 8 bases remaining between them. In DNA, the CDR3 is TGTGCCAGCAGTCCCTTGAGTGAAGCTTTCTTT. Its protein is CASSPLSEAFF.

The CDR3 region has the DNA TGTGCCAGCAGCGTAGTAGTATATAGCAATCAGCCCCAGCATTTT. Protein sequence: CASSVVVYSNQPQHF. The V gene is TRBV9, the J gene TRBJ1-5; no definite D call. Germline loops: CDR1 SGDLS, CDR2 YYNGEE. V was shortened by 0 bases and J by 0 bases, with 7 bases between the two germline ends. There are 15 residues in the CDR3.

This clone showed up just a few times. The chain uses TRBV10-3 and TRBJ1-2; D not certain. The CDR3 is 14 residues long. The V gene's germline CDR1 is ENHRY and CDR2 SYGVKD. V was shortened by 0 bases and J by 4 bases, with 9 bases between the two germline ends. The DNA of the CDR3 is TGTGCCATCAGTGAGTCTGGTCAGGTCTATGGCTACACCTTC. Its translation: CAISESGQVYGYTF.

CDR3 in amino acids: CASGRGLASVGGELFF. CDR3 bases: TGTGCCAGTGGCCGGGGACTAGCGTCGGTAGGCGGGGAGCTGTTTTTT. The chain links TRBV19 to TRBJ2-2; 10 bases align to TRBD2. This CDR3 has 16 residues. Germline loops: CDR1 LNHDA, CDR2 SQIVND (reference sequence). V lost 8 bases, J lost 7 bases, and 13 bases stayed unmatched.

The J gene is TRBJ1-2, the V gene TRBV7-9; D possibly corresponds to TRBD1 (5 bases). The CDR3 runs to 13 residues. V was cut by 3 bases and J by 8 bases, with 13 bases left in between. Germline-derived CDR1 and CDR2 are SEHNR and FQNEAQ (reference sequence). The CDR3 region has the DNA TGTGCCAGCAGCTTCATGCAGGGTAGGGGCTACACCTTC. Translation: CASSFMQGRGYTF.

The chain combines TRBV27 with TRBJ1-1; 7 nucleotides match TRBD1. From germline, CDR1 is MNHEY and CDR2 SMNVEV (reference sequence). The CDR3 totals 14 residues. V lost 2 bases and J lost 5; bases outside the gene matches: 5. This CDR3 reads CASSLGQVGTEAFF. CDR3 DNA: TGTGCCAGCAGTTTAGGACAGGTGGGAACTGAAGCTTTCTTT.

This clone was detected only a few times. The J gene is TRBJ1-4, the V gene TRBV6-6, with 8 bases matching TRBD1. CDR1 and CDR2 (germline): MNHNY, SVGAGI (reference sequence). The CDR3 runs to 13 residues. J was trimmed by 8 bases and V by 5 bases; bases with no gene match: 4. The CDR3 nucleotides are TGTGCCAGCAGTCAAAGGGACAGGGAAAAACTGTTTTTT. Protein: CASSQRDREKLFF.

The rearrangement joins TRBV10-2 to TRBJ1-5; 10 bases fit TRBD1. Germline lookup yields CDR1 WSHSY and CDR2 SAAADI. V trimming: 5 bases; J trimming: 7 bases; junction bases outside the gene matches: 8. CDR3 length equals 15 residues. The CDR3 region is CASSPRDRGRQPQHF. CDR3 in DNA: TGCGCCAGCAGTCCCCGGGACAGGGGCAGGCAGCCCCAGCATTTT.

The chain uses TRBV7-9 and TRBJ1-4; weak D call: TRBD1 (5 bases). Trimming shortened V by 1 base and J by 8 bases, and 11 bases separated the two germline ends. In germline, CDR1 is SEHNR, CDR2 FQNEAQ (reference sequence). This CDR3 contains 14 residues. CDR3 nucleotide sequence: TGTGCCAGCAGCTTAGGTGGGGGAGGAGAAAAACTGTTTTTT. Amino acids: CASSLGGGGEKLFF.

The rearrangement uses TRBV14 and TRBJ1-4; D unresolved. V shed 4 bases and J shed 2 bases, with 17 bases lying between them. The CDR3 is 17 amino acids. Germline V gene sequence: CDR1 SGHDN, CDR2 FVKESK. The CDR3 region has the DNA TGTGCCAGCAGCCTCCCCCGACGTTGGGTTACTAATGAAAAACTGTTTTTT. It is translated as CASSLPRRWVTNEKLFF.

This clone was detected only once. This chain uses TRBV9 with TRBJ2-7; D remains unclear. V lost 0 bases and J 7 bases, leaving 17 bases between the germline ends. The V gene's germline CDR1 is SGDLS and CDR2 YYNGEE. The CDR3 sequence is 15 residues long. This CDR3 is CASSVENSPRGEQYF. In DNA, the CDR3 is TGTGCCAGCAGCGTAGAGAATAGTCCCCGAGGTGAGCAGTACTTC.

This chain connects TRBV6-5 to TRBJ1-5; a weak D match, TRBD1 (6 bases). V dropped 6 bases and J dropped 5 bases, with 11 bases sitting between them. Germline assignment: CDR1 MNHEY and CDR2 SVGAGI. This CDR3 has 13 residues. CDR3 DNA: TGTGCCAGCAGCATCAGGGGTCATCAGCCCCAGCATTTT. Its protein product is CASSIRGHQPQHF.

The chain recombines TRBV6-6 with TRBJ1-1; D gene uncertain. The germline V and J ends were trimmed by 2 bases and 12 bases, with 16 bases remaining between them. This CDR3 contains 13 residues. Looked up from germline, CDR1 is MNHNY and CDR2 is SVGAGI (reference sequence). CDR3: CASSYKFEQRTFF. CDR3 nucleotide sequence: TGTGCCAGCAGTTACAAATTCGAACAGCGAACTTTCTTT.

The chain carries TRBV2 and TRBJ2-1; D is undetermined. Germline V gives CDR1 SNHLY, CDR2 FYNNEI. The CDR3 runs 14 residues. V lost 2 bases and J 8 bases, leaving 13 bases between the germline ends. The CDR3 sequence: CASSELTPRDEQFF. In DNA, the CDR3 is TGTGCCAGCAGTGAATTGACGCCTAGAGATGAGCAGTTCTTC.